Only one count was recorded for the clone carrying this T cell receptor beta chain. The assay was immunoSEQ multiplex PCR, and TCRdb's table has in-frame clones only and misses some. The sample lists roughly 69,000 clones; 80% to 90% were seen once. The data derive from a study of blood T cell repertoires in COVID-19. Whole-study context: Acute and convalescent COVID-19 samples came from the United States, Italy and Spain.

Material: PBMCs or T cells enriched from blood (not recorded which). The receptor comes from a woman aged 35 to 49 with acute COVID-19.

The CDR3 DNA follows: TGCGCCAGCAGCAGTACAGGGGCGGGCACCGGGGAGCTGTTTTTT. As protein: CASSSTGAGTGELFF. The V call is TRBV5-1, the J call TRBJ2-2; 7 bases fit TRBD1. Trimming took 4 bases from V and 4 from J; bases not matched to a gene: 7. CDR1 and CDR2 from the germline V gene are SGHRS and YFSETQ. This CDR3 has 15 amino acids. The entire variable domain, with the rest obtained from reference TRBV5-1 and TRBJ2-2, is as follows: KAGVTQTPRYLIKTRGQQVTLSCSPISGHRSVSWYQQTPGQGLQFLFEYFSETQRNKGNFPGRFSGRQFSNSRSEMNVSTLELGDSALYLCASSSTGAGTGELFFGEGSRLTVL.